This entry concerns a single T cell receptor beta chain. The antigen is unknown. The data belong to a study of T-cell reconstitution after alpha-beta-depleted transplantation in children. Regarding the study as a whole: Reportedly, only several hundred clones from non-depleted graft cells drove alpha-beta T-cell counts at about two months. Newly generated T cells supplied most T-cell counts and diversity one year post-transplant. Surviving recipient cells, namely T cells and thymic progenitors, were the source of high day-60 TCRbeta diversity in some patients.

Construction of the TCRbeta library involved unique molecular identifiers. Each CDR3 protein gets one entry after TCRdb re-called the PCR reads with MiXCR. Among about 980,000 distinct CDR3 sequences listed, around 30% were seen once. The CDR3 contains 22 residues. V trimming: 2 bases; J trimming: 0 bases; junction bases outside the gene matches: 20. The V gene's germline CDR1 is SGHRS and CDR2 YFSETQ. The chain links TRBV5-1 to TRBJ2-3; TRBD2 aligns across 11 bases. The sample was PBMCs, mostly from graft donor cells, taken 360 days after TCRalphabeta/CD19-depleted stem cell transplant. This sequence was found in a boy in the first two years of life who had a stem cell transplant for SCID, so the T cells may come from the graft donor. The CDR3 DNA is TGCGCCAGCAGCTTCCCGAAACCAATACTAGCGGGGGAATTCCCTAGCACAGATACGCAGTATTTT. It yields the protein CASSFPKPILAGEFPSTDTQYF.